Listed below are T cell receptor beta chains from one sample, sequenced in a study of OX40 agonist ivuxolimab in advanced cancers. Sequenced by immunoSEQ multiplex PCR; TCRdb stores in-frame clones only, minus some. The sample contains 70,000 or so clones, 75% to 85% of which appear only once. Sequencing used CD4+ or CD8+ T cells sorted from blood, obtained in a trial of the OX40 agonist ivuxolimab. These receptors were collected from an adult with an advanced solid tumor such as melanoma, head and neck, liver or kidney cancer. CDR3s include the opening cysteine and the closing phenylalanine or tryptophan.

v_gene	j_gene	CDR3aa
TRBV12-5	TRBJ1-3	CASALAGIPGNTIYF
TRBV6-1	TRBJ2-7	CASSADRGSIYEQYF
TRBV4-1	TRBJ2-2	CASSQDMSGDSRTWVRELFF
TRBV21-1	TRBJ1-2	CASSFRGPDYGYTF
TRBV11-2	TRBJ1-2	CASSPSSGWNGYTF
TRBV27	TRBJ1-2	CASSSTDRGGGYTF
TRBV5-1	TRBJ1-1	CASSSAGMNTEAFF
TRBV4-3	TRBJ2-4	CASSEGGQSSKNIQYF
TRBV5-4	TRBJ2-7	CASSLAGTHEQYF
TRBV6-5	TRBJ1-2	CASTLAGQDYGYTF
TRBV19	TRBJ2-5	CASSPDRETQYF
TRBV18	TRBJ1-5	CASSLDRGSYQPQHF
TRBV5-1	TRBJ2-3	CASSLYSGGGDTQYF
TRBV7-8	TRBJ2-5	CASSPLETQYF
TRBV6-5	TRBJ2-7	CASSYSVSGGYEQYF
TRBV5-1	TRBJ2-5	CASSSQGSTMETQYF
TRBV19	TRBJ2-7	CASKGTSGGSYEQYF
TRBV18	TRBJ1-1	CASSLDRAGTEAFF
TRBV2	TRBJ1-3	CASSEGTGVSGNTIYF
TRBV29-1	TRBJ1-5	CSVDPRDRGHQPQHF
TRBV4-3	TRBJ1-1	CASSQDRPSGEAFF
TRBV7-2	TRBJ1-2	CASSFGRSYGYTF
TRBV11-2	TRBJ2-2	CASSPGSWGPNTGELFF
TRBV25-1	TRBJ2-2	CASSGIAGGLLTGELFF
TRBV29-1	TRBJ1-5	CSVAVGTGNQPQHF
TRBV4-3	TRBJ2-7	CASSQVPGNYEQYF
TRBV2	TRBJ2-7	CAHSGTGGLLQGEQYF
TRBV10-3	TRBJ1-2	CAISGDNYGYTF
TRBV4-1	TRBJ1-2	CASSPREGFYGYTF
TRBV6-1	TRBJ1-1	CASSERGRDEAFF
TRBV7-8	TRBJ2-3	CASSRKERGPGTDTQYF
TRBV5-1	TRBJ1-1	CASSLEVTLKDEAFF
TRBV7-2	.	CASSRGPSYEQYF
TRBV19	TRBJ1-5	CASSMQGSYSNQPQHF
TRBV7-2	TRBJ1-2	CASSSSKQPKGGYGYTF
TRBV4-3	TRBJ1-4	CASSQEGTGREKLFF
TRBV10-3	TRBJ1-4	CAISDGTAGDEKLFF
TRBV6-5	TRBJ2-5	CASSYTIRETQYF
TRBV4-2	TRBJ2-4	CASSQLAGGVNIQYF
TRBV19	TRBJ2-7	CATQGTYEQYF
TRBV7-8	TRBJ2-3	CASSAGLAGGDTQYF
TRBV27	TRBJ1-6	CASSLANSPLHF
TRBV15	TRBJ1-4	CATSRGGGLGNEKLFF
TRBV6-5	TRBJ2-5	CASSYSERQETQYF
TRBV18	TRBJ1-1	CASSGGGDTEAFF
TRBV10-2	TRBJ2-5	CASSPRGGQETQYF
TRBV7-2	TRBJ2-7	CASSLGLFQGYEQYF
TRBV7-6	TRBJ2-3	CASSLEGGGGLDTQYF
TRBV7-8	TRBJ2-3	CACSPGARRNTQYF
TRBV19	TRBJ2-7	CASSILQGRRYEQYF
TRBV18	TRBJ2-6	CASSPGRGLGANVLTF
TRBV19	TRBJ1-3	CATRQPNSRNTIYF
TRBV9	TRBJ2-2	CASSSLHRAGELFF
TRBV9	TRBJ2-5	CASSYLGLQETQYF
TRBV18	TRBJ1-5	CASSPGRAGQPQHF
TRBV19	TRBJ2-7	CASSVNFRDEQYF
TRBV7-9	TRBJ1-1	CASSRGRGIEAFF
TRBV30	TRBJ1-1	CAWTPQGLEAFF